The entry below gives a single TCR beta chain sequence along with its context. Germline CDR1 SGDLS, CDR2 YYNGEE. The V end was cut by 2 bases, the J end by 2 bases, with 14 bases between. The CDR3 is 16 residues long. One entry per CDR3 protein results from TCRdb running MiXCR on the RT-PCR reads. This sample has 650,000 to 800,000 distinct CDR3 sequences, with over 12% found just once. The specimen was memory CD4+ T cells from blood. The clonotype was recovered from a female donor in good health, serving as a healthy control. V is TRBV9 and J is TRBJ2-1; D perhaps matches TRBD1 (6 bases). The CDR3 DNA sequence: TGTGCCAGCAGCGTCCCCCCAGGGGCCCCCTACAATGAGCAGTTCTTC. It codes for CASSVPPGAPYNEQFF.